This T cell receptor beta chain was sequenced for a study of Graves' ophthalmopathy and Graves' hyperthyroidism. Study-wide results and caveats: Most clonotypes expanded in thyroid above 0.001 frequency were present in blood too.

CDR3 length: 14 amino acids. V lost 7 bases to trimming and J lost 7 bases, with 14 bases between them. The germline V gene encodes CDR1 MNHEY and CDR2 SMNVEV (reference sequence). This clonotype was seen ten or more times. As yet, its antigen is unknown. Using RNA transcripts, the TCR beta CDR3 regions were amplified. First-round RT-PCR relied on HTBI primers, and a second-round multiplex PCR came next. TCRdb reanalysed the multiplex PCR reads using MiXCR and keeps one entry per CDR3 protein. The table shows around 600,000 distinct CDR3 sequences, with roughly two fifths occurring only once. This TCR was recovered from an adult man with Graves' ophthalmopathy. The V gene is TRBV27, the J gene TRBJ1-6; D ambiguous. The material sequenced was peripheral blood. CDR3 in DNA: TGTGCCAGCACCAAAGAGGCAGGAAATTCACCCCTCCACTTT. This sequence encodes CASTKEAGNSPLHF.